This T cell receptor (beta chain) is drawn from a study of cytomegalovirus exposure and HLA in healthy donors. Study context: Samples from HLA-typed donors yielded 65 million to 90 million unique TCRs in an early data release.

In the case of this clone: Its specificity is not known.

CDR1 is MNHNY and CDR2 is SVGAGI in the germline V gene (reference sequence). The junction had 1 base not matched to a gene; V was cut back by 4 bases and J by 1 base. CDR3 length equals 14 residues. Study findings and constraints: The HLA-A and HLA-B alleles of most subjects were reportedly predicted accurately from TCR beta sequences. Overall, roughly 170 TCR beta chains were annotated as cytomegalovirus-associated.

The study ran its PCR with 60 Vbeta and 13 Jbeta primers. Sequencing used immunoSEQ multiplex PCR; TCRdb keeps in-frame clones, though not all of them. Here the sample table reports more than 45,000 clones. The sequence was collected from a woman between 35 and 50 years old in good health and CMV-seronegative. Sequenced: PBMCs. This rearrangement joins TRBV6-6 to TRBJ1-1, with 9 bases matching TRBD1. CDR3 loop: CASSSQGANTEAFF. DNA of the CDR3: TGTGCCAGCAGTTCACAGGGGGCGAACACTGAAGCTTTCTTT.